This TCR beta chain was sequenced for a study of blood T cells in healthy people across ages. General study points: Per million T cells, the diversity of TCR beta decreased roughly linearly as age advanced. Higher diversity and more naive CD4+ cells were features of long-lived donors, compared to aged donors.

This clonotype appeared a few times. Its antigen is not known. A second PCR, run for about 7 to 11 cycles, used a sample-barcoded 5' primer plus a J-beta primer mix. One entry per CDR3 protein results from TCRdb running MiXCR on the 5' RACE reads. Found here are around 800,000 distinct CDR3 sequences, about 55% of them singletons; the top ten hold approximately 40%. The CDR3 contains 13 residues. Trimming left V 5 bases short and J 4 bases short, with 11 bases between. Germline loops: CDR1 LNHDA, CDR2 SQIVND (reference sequence). Isolation yielded PBMCs, at least 6.5 million per sample, in every case. Sequenced: blood. The chain links TRBV19 to TRBJ1-1; TRBD1 is a possible D gene (5 bases). This receptor was identified in a man older than 75 in good health. CDR3 loop: CASSPWGTTEAFF. As DNA, the CDR3 is TGTGCCAGTAGTCCCTGGGGCACCACTGAAGCTTTCTTT.